This TCR beta chain was captured by sequencing in a study of tumor and adjacent non-tumor tissue in lung cancer. A modified ARM-PCR protocol with three rounds of nested PCR amplified TCRbeta. TCRdb fed the multiplex PCR reads into MiXCR, producing one record per CDR3 protein. The sample lists 40,000 to 50,000 distinct CDR3 sequences; 64% were seen once. The template was RNA from unsorted bulk tissue. This non-tumor lung sample came from over 3 cm beyond the tumor edge. Germline CDR1 and CDR2: SGHRS and YFSETQ. This CDR3 spans 15 amino acids. Note on this clonotype: A much bigger clone sits one base away, suggesting this may be a read error.

This chain connects TRBV5-1 to TRBJ1-2, with D maybe TRBD1 (5 bases). Material for sequencing was distant non-tumor lung tissue. The TCR originated in a woman in her sixties or seventies with non-small cell lung cancer. The CDR3, as DNA: TGCGCCAGCAGCTTGGTAGGCGACAGTATCTATGGCCACACCTTC. It yields the protein CASSLVGDSIYGHTF.